A single T cell receptor beta chain is shown here with its context. Multiplex touch-down PCR amplified TRB using TRB-A and TRB-B pools in one tube. Using the multiplex PCR reads, TCRdb records one entry per CDR3 protein without DNA. The sample holds about 6,400 distinct CDR3 sequences. This record comes from a study of T cell clusters in autoimmune cytopenias. Germline V lookup: CDR1 MNHNY, CDR2 SVGAGI (reference sequence). There are 15 residues in the CDR3. Some 39,000 genome equivalents of blood DNA were amplified for TRB. These data also featured in a second study, about T cell repertoires in aging, cancer and after chemotherapy. From that paper: In cancer patients, declining TCR diversity with age involved lost richness and lost evenness. Across the chemotherapy interval, each cancer cohort showed higher median generation probability, suggesting thymic rebound.

This clonotype was obtained from a human donor in good health. The rearrangement links TRBV6-6 to TRBJ1-5; TCRdb lists TRBD1, though no DNA is available to test this call. The specimen was peripheral blood. This chain's CDR3 is CASNPGDRVNQPQHF.